This T cell receptor beta chain was identified during a study of vaccination effects on CD4 cells after COVID-19. About this clone itself: Its target is not known.

Using immunoSEQ multiplex PCR, the repertoire was profiled, and TCRdb retains in-frame clones only, with some absent. The sample contains 25,000 to 30,000 clones, 75% to 85% of which appear only once. CDR3 size: 18 residues. Trimming removed 3 bases from V and 4 bases from J; junction bases left unmatched: 16. CDR1 and CDR2 from the germline V gene are MNHNS and SASEGT. Expansion of antigen-specific CD4+ T cells with viral peptide pools was carried out by the ViraFEST assay before sequencing. The culture ran for under eleven days, and then CD4+ T cells were isolated. None of the vaccinated had previously contracted SARS-CoV-2, and their nucleocapsid antibodies tested negative. Every well got over 1.5 million PBMC, which were grown with 8.5 to 10 IU/ml IL-2 and 9 to 10 ug/ml peptides. IL-2 medium supplanted half the medium on days 3 and 7.

The source was CD4+ T cells from PBMCs cultured with SARS-CoV-2 spike peptides, collected before COVID-19 vaccination. This chain uses TRBV6-1 with TRBJ1-2; 8 bases agree with TRBD1. This TCR came from a human donor who received a COVID-19 vaccine. CDR3 nucleotides: TGTGCCAGCAGTGACCCCGAAGGGGGGACAGGTTGGGGCTATGGCTACACCTTC. Its protein product is CASSDPEGGTGWGYGYTF.